Each of the 7 T cell receptor beta chains below was sequenced from the same sample in a study of memory CD4+ T cells and cytomegalovirus serostatus. Single viable CD3+CD4+CD8-CD45RO+ cells were sorted as the memory CD4+ T cells. The method was immunoSEQ multiplex PCR; TCRdb's version includes in-frame clones alone and lacks a portion of them. The sample has 55,000 or so clones; about three quarters are singletons. Sequenced material: memory CD4+ T cells from blood. These receptors all come from an adult in good health and CMV-seropositive.

This clone is medium-sized (0.01 to 0.1%) by share. The V and J genes are TRBV19 and TRBJ2-7; 9 positions match TRBD2. V dropped 5 bases and J dropped 0; count of bases not matched to a gene: 5. Per germline, CDR1 LNHDA and CDR2 SQIVND (reference sequence). The CDR3 runs 15 residues. The CDR3, as DNA: TGTGCCAGTAGTGACAGCGGGGGGCACTCCTACGAGCAGTACTTC. Translating it yields CASSDSGGHSYEQYF.

J is TRBJ1-1 and V is TRBV5-6; D call uncertain. In germline, CDR1 is SGHDT, CDR2 YYEEEE. V was trimmed by 5 bases and J by 2 bases, leaving 10 bases between them. The CDR3 consists of 13 residues. CDR3 sequence: CASSLVPNTEAFF. Here the CDR3 DNA reads TGTGCCAGCAGTCTAGTCCCCAACACTGAAGCTTTCTTT.

This sequence joins TRBV2 and TRBJ2-5; the match to TRBD2 covers 11 bases. Germline CDR1 and CDR2: SNHLY and FYNNEI. V was pared by 8 bases and J by 4 bases, with 6 bases of the junction left unmatched. The CDR3 has 14 residues. CDR3 in DNA: TGTGCCAGCCCATCTACTAGCGGGGGAGAGACCCAGTACTTC. Amino acid sequence: CASPSTSGGETQYF.

The V gene is TRBV25-1, the J gene TRBJ2-1; weak D call: TRBD2 (5 bases). In germline, CDR1 is MGHDK, CDR2 SYGVNS. Trimming took off 8 bases at V and 0 bases at J, with 17 bases between the two ends. There are 16 residues in the CDR3. The CDR3 loop reads CASGDSRRSSYNEQFF. The CDR3 nucleotides are TGTGCCAGCGGGGATTCCAGGAGGAGCTCCTACAATGAGCAGTTCTTC.

The chain joins TRBV18 to TRBJ1-4; 9 bases align to TRBD1. This CDR3 is 15 amino acids long. Germline lookup yields CDR1 KGHSH and CDR2 LQKENI. The J segment lost 4 bases and the V segment lost 0 bases, leaving 0 bases of the junction unmatched. The CDR3 spells CASSPPTGGNEKLFF. The CDR3 bases are TGTGCCAGCTCACCACCGACAGGGGGTAATGAAAAACTGTTTTTT.

On this clone itself: A junction end diverges from the germline sequence, so it may reflect a read error. The V call is TRBV7-7, the J call TRBJ2-5; D perhaps matches TRBD1 (6 bases). The CDR3 covers 15 residues. Germline V gene sequence: CDR1 SSHAT, CDR2 FNYEAQ (reference sequence). The CDR3 DNA sequence: TGTGCTAGCAGCTTAGCGCGTGGGACATATGAGACCCAGTACTTC. Its protein is CASSLARGTYETQYF. The full variable domain, rest sourced from reference TRBV7-7 and TRBJ2-5, is GAGVSQSPRYKVTKRGQDVTLRCDPISSHATLYWYQQALGQGPEFLTYFNYEAQPDKSGLPSDRFSAERPEGSISTLTIQRTEQRDSAMYRCASSLARGTYETQYFGPGTRLLVL.

This chain links TRBV6-5 with TRBJ1-3; D not resolved. From germline, CDR1 is MNHEY and CDR2 SVGAGI. V was pared by 7 bases and J by 4 bases, with 5 bases between. The CDR3 is 11 amino acids. For the CDR3, the DNA is TGTGCCAGCAATAAGGGAAACACCATATATTTT. Protein sequence: CASNKGNTIYF.